This T cell receptor beta chain was identified during a study of blood T cell repertoires in COVID-19. Turning to the study itself: The United States, Italy and Spain supplied acute and convalescent COVID-19 samples.

This clone was seen many times. Germline loops: CDR1 MGHRA, CDR2 YSYEKL. With V trimmed by 6 bases and J by 2 bases, 13 bases remained unmatched. This CDR3 region has 18 residues. The protocol was immunoSEQ multiplex PCR, while the TCRdb copy is restricted to in-frame clones and leaves out a portion. The table shows fewer than 200,000 clones, with around four fifths occurring only once. The clonotype was recovered from a woman older than 75 with COVID-19, enrolled during active disease. Sequencing used peripheral blood. The V call is TRBV4-1, the J call TRBJ2-6, with 7 bases identical to TRBD1. The CDR3 DNA is TGCGCCAGCAGAGCCACGTTCCCGACAGGGACTGGGGCCAACGTCCTGACTTTC. This codes for CASRATFPTGTGANVLTF.